Sequencing of this T cell receptor (beta chain) was carried out in a study of blood T cell repertoires in COVID-19. Cohorts were assigned according to the clinical history that participants reported. Original analysis: Using reference gene primer amplification, nucleated cell counts were estimated. TCRdb's copy holds only in-frame clones and misses some; the assay was immunoSEQ multiplex PCR. V and J calls and clone size are as listed in that table; D and trimming were resolved from the DNA. The sample includes some 360,000 clones, approximately 91% seen only once; the top ten take approximately 0.97%. Germline-derived CDR1 and CDR2 are SGHAT and FQDESV (reference sequence). Trimming removed 6 bases from V and 0 bases from J, with 12 bases in between. The CDR3 has 15 amino acids.

The receptor's source is a woman in her 30s who had been exposed to COVID-19. This chain joins TRBV11-1 and TRBJ2-1; maybe TRBD2 (6 bases). Sequencing input: PBMCs or T cells enriched from blood (not recorded which). The CDR3 here is CASRSAGRSYNEQFF. In DNA form, the CDR3 reads TGTGCCAGCAGGTCAGCGGGCCGCTCCTACAATGAGCAGTTCTTC.